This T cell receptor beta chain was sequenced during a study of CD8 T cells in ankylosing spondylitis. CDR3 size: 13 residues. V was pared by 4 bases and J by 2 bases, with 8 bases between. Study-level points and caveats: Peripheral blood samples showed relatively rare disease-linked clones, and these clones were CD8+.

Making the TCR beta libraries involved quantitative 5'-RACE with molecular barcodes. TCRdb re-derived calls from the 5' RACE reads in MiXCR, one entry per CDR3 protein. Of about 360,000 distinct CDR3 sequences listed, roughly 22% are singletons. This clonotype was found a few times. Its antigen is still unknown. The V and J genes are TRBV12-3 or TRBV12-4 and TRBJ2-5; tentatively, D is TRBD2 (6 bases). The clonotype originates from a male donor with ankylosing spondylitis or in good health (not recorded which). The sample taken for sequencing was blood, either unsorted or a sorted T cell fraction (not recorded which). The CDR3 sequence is CASSSGEQETQYF. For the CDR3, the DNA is TGTGCCAGCAGTTCGGGAGAACAAGAGACCCAGTACTTC.